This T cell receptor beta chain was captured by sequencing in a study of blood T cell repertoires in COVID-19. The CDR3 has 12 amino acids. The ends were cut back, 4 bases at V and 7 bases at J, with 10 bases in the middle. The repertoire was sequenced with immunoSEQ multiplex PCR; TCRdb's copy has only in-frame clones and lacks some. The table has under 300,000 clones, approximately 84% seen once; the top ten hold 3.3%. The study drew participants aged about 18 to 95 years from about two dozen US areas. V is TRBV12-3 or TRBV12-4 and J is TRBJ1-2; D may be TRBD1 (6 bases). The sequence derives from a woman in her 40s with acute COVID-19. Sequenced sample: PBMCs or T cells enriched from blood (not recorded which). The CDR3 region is CASSWGLGGYTF. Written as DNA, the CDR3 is TGTGCCAGCAGTTGGGGGCTCGGTGGCTACACCTTC.